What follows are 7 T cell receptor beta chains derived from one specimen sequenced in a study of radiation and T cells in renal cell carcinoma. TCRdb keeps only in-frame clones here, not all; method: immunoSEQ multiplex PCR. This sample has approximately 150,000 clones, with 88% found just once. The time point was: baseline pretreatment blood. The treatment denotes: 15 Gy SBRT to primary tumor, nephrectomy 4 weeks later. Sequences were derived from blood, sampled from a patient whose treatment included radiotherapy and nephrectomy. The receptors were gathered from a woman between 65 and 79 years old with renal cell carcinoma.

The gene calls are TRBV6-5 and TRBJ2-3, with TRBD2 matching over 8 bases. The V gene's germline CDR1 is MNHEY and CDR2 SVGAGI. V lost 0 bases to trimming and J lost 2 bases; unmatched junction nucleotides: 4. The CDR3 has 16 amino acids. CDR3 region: CASSYSSGGVTDTQYF. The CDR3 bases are TGTGCCAGCAGTTACTCAAGCGGGGGAGTCACAGATACGCAGTATTTT.

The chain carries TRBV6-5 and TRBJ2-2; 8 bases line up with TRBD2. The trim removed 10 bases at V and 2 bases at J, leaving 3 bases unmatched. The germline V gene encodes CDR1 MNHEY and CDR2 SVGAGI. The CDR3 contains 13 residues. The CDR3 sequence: CATRGGNTGELFF. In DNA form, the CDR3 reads TGTGCCACCCGGGGGGGCAACACCGGGGAGCTGTTTTTT.

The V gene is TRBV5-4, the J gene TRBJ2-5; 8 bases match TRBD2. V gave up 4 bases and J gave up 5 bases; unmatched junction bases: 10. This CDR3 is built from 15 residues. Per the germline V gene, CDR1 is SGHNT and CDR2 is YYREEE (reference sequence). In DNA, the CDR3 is TGTGCCAGCAGCGGGGGTAGCGGGGTCGGGGAGACCCAGTACTTC. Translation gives CASSGGSGVGETQYF.

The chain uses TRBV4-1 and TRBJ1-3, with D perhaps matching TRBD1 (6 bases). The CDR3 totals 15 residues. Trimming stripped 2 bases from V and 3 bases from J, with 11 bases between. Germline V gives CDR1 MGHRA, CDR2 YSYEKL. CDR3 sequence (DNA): TGCGCCAGCAGCCAAACCACAGGGTATGGAAACACCATATATTTT. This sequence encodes CASSQTTGYGNTIYF.

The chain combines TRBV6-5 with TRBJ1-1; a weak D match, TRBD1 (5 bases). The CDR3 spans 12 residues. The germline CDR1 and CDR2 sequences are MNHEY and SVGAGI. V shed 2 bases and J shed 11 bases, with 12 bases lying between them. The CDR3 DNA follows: TGTGCCAGCAGTTACCCGGGGAGGGGTGCTTTCTTT. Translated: CASSYPGRGAFF.

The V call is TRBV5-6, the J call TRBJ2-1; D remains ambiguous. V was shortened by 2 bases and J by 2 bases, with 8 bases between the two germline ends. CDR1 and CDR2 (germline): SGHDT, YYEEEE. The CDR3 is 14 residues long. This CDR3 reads CASSFGRTYNEQFF. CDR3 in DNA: TGTGCCAGCAGCTTTGGACGGACCTACAATGAGCAGTTCTTC.

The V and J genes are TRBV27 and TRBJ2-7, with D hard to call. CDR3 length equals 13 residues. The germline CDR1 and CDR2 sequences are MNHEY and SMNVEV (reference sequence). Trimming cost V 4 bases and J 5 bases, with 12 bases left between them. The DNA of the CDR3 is TGTGCCAGCAGTTCTCGCGGCACCCACGAGCAGTACTTC. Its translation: CASSSRGTHEQYF.